The 19 T cell receptor beta chains presented below share a single source sample, sequenced in a study of blood T cells in healthy people across ages. A second PCR, run for roughly 7 to 12 cycles, used a sample-barcoded 5' primer plus a J-beta primer mix. TCRdb redid the calling of the 5' RACE reads with MiXCR, one entry per CDR3 protein. The table has more than 650,000 distinct CDR3 sequences, about 20% seen once. The material sequenced was blood. Receptors were obtained from a man between 65 and 85 years old in good health.

At least ten counts were recorded for this clonotype. The CDR3 DNA is TGTGCCAGCTCCCGAGCCCGGGAACAAAATGAAAAACTGTTTTTT. Its protein product is CASSRAREQNEKLFF. This chain links TRBV6-5 with TRBJ1-4; no clear D gene. Germline V gives CDR1 MNHEY, CDR2 SVGAGI. V lost 8 bases and J lost 5, with 18 bases in between. There are 15 residues in the CDR3.

The chain has TRBV9 and TRBJ1-4; a possible D gene is TRBD1 (5 bases). The CDR3 spans 15 residues. Per germline, CDR1 SGDLS and CDR2 YYNGEE. Trimming stripped 0 bases from V and 10 bases from J, with 16 bases between. The DNA of the CDR3 is TGTGCCAGCAGCGTAGGGGGCCGCACCGGGGGAAAACTGTTTTTT. This encodes CASSVGGRTGGKLFF. Together with reference TRBV9 and TRBJ1-4, the CDR3 gives the full variable domain: DSGVTQTPKHLITATGQRVTLRCSPRSGDLSVYWYQQSLDQGLQFLIQYYNGEERAKGNILERFSAQQFPDLHSELNLSSLELGDSALYFCASSVGGRTGGKLFFGSGTQLSVL.

A few counts support this clonotype. The genes are TRBV12-3 or TRBV12-4 and TRBJ1-1; no clear D gene. This CDR3 has 16 amino acids. Trimming removed 7 bases at V and 1 base at J, with 19 bases between. The CDR3 here is CASKLRRGVANTEAFF. The CDR3, as DNA: TGTGCCAGCAAATTACGTAGAGGAGTCGCGAACACTGAAGCTTTCTTT.

There are a few counts of this clonotype. The chain uses TRBV7-2 and TRBJ2-1; TRBD1 is a possible D gene (6 bases). The CDR3 extends over 12 amino acids. V was cut by 7 bases and J by 5 bases, with 9 bases left in between. Germline CDR1 reads SGHTA; CDR2 reads FQGNSA. DNA for the CDR3: TGTGCCAGCAAACAGGGAGACAATGAGCAGTTCTTC. Translated, it gives CASKQGDNEQFF.

A few counts support this clonotype. This chain connects TRBV10-1 to TRBJ2-7, with TRBD1 matching over 9 bases. J lost 0 bases, V lost 6 bases, and 3 bases had no gene match. CDR1 and CDR2 (germline): WNHNN, SYGVQD (reference sequence). This CDR3 comprises 14 residues. This chain's CDR3 is CASSRTGVSYEQYF. The CDR3 DNA reads TGCGCCAGCAGCAGGACAGGGGTCTCCTACGAGCAGTACTTC.

There are a few counts of this clonotype. A read error may account for a junction end that differs from germline. The genes are TRBV10-3 and TRBJ2-5, with D possibly being TRBD2 (6 bases). Per the germline V gene, CDR1 is ENHRY and CDR2 is SYGVKD. CDR3 length equals 14 residues. The CDR3 protein is CAIREEGSQETQYF. The CDR3 region has the DNA TGTGCCATCAGAGAGGAGGGTTCACAAGAAACCCAGTACTTC.

This clonotype has just a few counts. The chain is built from TRBV20-1 and TRBJ1-1; 9 bases fit TRBD1. The germline V gene encodes CDR1 DFQATT and CDR2 SNEGSKA (reference sequence). V lost 4 bases to trimming and J lost 8 bases; unmatched junction nucleotides: 8. The CDR3 consists of 13 residues. The CDR3 DNA reads as TGCAGTGCTACCGGGACAGGGCGATCAGAAGCTTTCTTT. It yields the protein CSATGTGRSEAFF.

V usage is TRBV7-2 and J usage is TRBJ2-3; 10 bases are shared with TRBD2. The length of the CDR3 is 17 residues. Germline CDR1 SGHTA, CDR2 FQGNSA. After removal of 1 base from V and 2 bases from J, the junction contained 6 bases not matched to a gene. The CDR3 DNA reads TGTGCCAGCAGCTTAGGCGTAGCGGGGGGTACCACAGATACGCAGTATTTT. Translation: CASSLGVAGGTTDTQYF.

This clonotype has more than one count but fewer than ten. The chain couples TRBV20-1 to TRBJ2-5; 15 nucleotides match TRBD2. The J call may be wrong; the DNA end is better matched by TRBJ2-1. Germline V gene lookup returns CDR1 DFQATT and CDR2 SNEGSKA (reference sequence). This CDR3 contains 18 residues. CDR3 protein: CSAPKGLAGGYGMNEQFF. The CDR3 nucleotides read TGCAGTGCTCCAAAGGGACTAGCGGGAGGCTACGGGATGAATGAGCAGTTCTTC.

The chain carries TRBV7-2 and TRBJ1-5; D possibly corresponds to TRBD1 (6 bases). The germline gives CDR1 SGHTA, CDR2 FQGNSA. The CDR3 is made up of 16 amino acids. Trimming took 1 base from V and 3 from J, leaving 13 bases between them. CDR3 sequence: CASSLGRTAVNQPQHF. CDR3 DNA sequence: TGTGCCAGCAGCTTAGGGAGGACAGCAGTCAATCAGCCCCAGCATTTT.

This clonotype was seen more than once but under ten times. The chain links TRBV12-3 or TRBV12-4 to TRBJ1-5; possible D gene TRBD1, 5 bases. The CDR3 consists of 15 residues. Trimming pared 3 bases from V and 2 bases from J, leaving 11 bases between. As DNA, the CDR3 is TGTGCCAGCAGTTTCCGGGACCCGGGCAATCAGCCCCAGCATTTT. This gives the protein CASSFRDPGNQPQHF.

The sample holds a few counts of this clonotype. This chain connects TRBV7-2 to TRBJ2-7, with D uncertain. V dropped 1 base and J dropped 3 bases, with 10 bases sitting between them. The CDR3 contains 14 residues. Germline CDR1 SGHTA, CDR2 FQGNSA. In nucleotides, the CDR3 is TGTGCCAGCAGCTTAGAGGTTTCCAACTACGAGCAGTACGTC. It translates to CASSLEVSNYEQYV.

This clonotype has more than one count but fewer than ten. The V and J genes are TRBV20-1 and TRBJ2-7, with TRBD1 identical over 7 bases. Germline loops: CDR1 DFQATT, CDR2 SNEGSKA (reference sequence). The CDR3 is 17 residues long. V was clipped by 0 bases and J by 0 bases; unmatched bases: 11. DNA for the CDR3: TGCAGTGCTAGAGAACATGGGACAGCAATTTTCTCCTACGAGCAGTACTTC. It yields the protein CSAREHGTAIFSYEQYF.

This clonotype was picked up a small number of times. The chain recombines TRBV29-1 with TRBJ2-1; no clear D gene. This CDR3 is 16 amino acids long. In germline, CDR1 is SQVTM, CDR2 ANQGSEA. V lost 3 bases to trimming and J lost 0 bases, with 15 bases between them. DNA of the CDR3: TGCAGCGTTGAGTTTTTCGCCCGTAGCTCCTACAATGAGCAGTTCTTC. This encodes CSVEFFARSSYNEQFF.

The V and J genes are TRBV20-1 and TRBJ2-3; TRBD2 aligns across 11 bases. This CDR3 region has 16 residues. Germline CDR1 is DFQATT and CDR2 is SNEGSKA (reference sequence). Trimming removed 6 bases from V and 5 bases from J; junction bases left unmatched: 13. This CDR3 is CSAKTSGRLGIDTQYF. The CDR3, as DNA: TGCAGTGCGAAAACTAGCGGGAGATTGGGAATAGATACGCAGTATTTT.

This clonotype was detected a few times. V usage is TRBV10-1 and J usage is TRBJ2-5, with 12 bases matching TRBD2. This CDR3 is 16 amino acids long. Germline trimming cut 2 bases from V and 2 bases from J; bases unmatched to any gene: 3. The V gene's germline CDR1 is WNHNN and CDR2 SYGVQD (reference sequence). The CDR3: CASSEDGLAGQETQYF. CDR3 coding DNA: TGCGCCAGCAGTGAGGATGGACTAGCGGGACAAGAGACCCAGTACTTC.

This clonotype was observed a handful of times. The genes are TRBV2 and TRBJ2-5, with D perhaps assigned TRBD1 or TRBD2 (5 bases each). The CDR3 has 18 amino acids. Trimming pared 0 bases from V and 11 bases from J, leaving 28 bases between. Germline assignment: CDR1 SNHLY and CDR2 FYNNEI. As DNA, the CDR3 is TGTGCCAGCAGTGAAGCGCTTATCGGAGAGGGGATTGCTTTTAAGCAGTACTTC. Translating it yields CASSEALIGEGIAFKQYF.

There are many counts of this clonotype. The chain joins TRBV18 to TRBJ2-3; no definite D call. The CDR3 totals 16 residues. The V gene's germline CDR1 is KGHSH and CDR2 LQKENI. V was shortened by 3 bases and J by 2 bases, with 15 bases between the two germline ends. CDR3 region: CASSPYGSISTDTQYF. The DNA for the CDR3 is TGTGCCAGCTCACCGTACGGTTCGATCTCCACAGATACGCAGTATTTT.

This clonotype was seen more than once but under ten times. The V call is TRBV11-2, the J call TRBJ2-3; D not resolved. The CDR3 covers 15 residues. V was clipped by 3 bases and J by 5 bases, with 15 bases between them. In germline, CDR1 is SGHAT, CDR2 FQNNGV. CDR3 sequence: CASSFPGLLGDTQYF. The CDR3 nucleotides are TGTGCCAGCAGCTTTCCCGGCCTCCTGGGAGATACGCAGTATTTT. Supplemented by reference TRBV11-2 and TRBJ2-3, the full variable domain reads EAGVAQSPRYKIIEKRQSVAFWCNPISGHATLYWYQQILGQGPKLLIQFQNNGVVDDSQLPKDRFSAERLKGVDSTLKIQPAKLEDSAVYLCASSFPGLLGDTQYFGPGTRLTVL.